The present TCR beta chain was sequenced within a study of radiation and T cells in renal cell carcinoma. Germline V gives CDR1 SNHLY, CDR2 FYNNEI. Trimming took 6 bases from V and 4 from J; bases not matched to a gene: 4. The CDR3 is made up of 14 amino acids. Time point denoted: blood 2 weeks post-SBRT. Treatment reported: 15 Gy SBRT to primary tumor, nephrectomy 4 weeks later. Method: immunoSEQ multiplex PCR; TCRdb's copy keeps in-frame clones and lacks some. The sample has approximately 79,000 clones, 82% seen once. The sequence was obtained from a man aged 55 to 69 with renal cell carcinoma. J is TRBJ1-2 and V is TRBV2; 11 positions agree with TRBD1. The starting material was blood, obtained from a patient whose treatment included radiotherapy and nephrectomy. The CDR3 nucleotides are TGTGCCAGCAGAAAGGACAGGGGGCTCTATGGCTACACCTTC. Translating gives CASRKDRGLYGYTF.